This T cell receptor beta chain was identified during a study of CD8 T cells in ankylosing spondylitis. General study findings and limits: Reported data indicate significant enrichment of disease-linked clones within matched ankylosing spondylitis synovial fluid. Before this, some motif variants had been reported in reactive arthritis synovial fluid and blood. The disease-linked clones had a CD8+ phenotype and low blood frequencies.

This CDR3 contains 15 residues. Germline lookup yields CDR1 SGHAT and CDR2 FQNNGV. V was cut by 8 bases and J by 3 bases, with 17 bases left in between. TCR beta libraries were made by quantitative 5'-RACE with molecular barcodes. One entry per CDR3 protein results from TCRdb running MiXCR on the 5' RACE reads. This sample has 300,000 to 400,000 distinct CDR3 sequences, with approximately 14% found just once. As for this clonotype: Its antigen remains unknown.

V gene TRBV11-2 combines with J gene TRBJ2-1; possibly TRBD1 for D (5 bases). This TCR came from a male donor with ankylosing spondylitis or in good health (not recorded which). The sequenced material came from blood, either unsorted or a sorted T cell fraction (not recorded which). The CDR3, as DNA: TGTGCCAGCCCCCCCTACCAGGGATACTACAATGAGCAGTTCTTC. It yields the protein CASPPYQGYYNEQFF.